Listed below are T cell receptor beta chains from one sample, sequenced in a study of T cells in Graves' hyperthyroidism and ophthalmopathy. TCRdb fed the multiplex PCR reads into MiXCR, producing one record per CDR3 protein. The sample includes roughly 800,000 distinct CDR3 sequences, 35% to 40% of them seen just once. The sample was blood. All receptors derive from a man aged 18 to 29 with Graves' hyperthyroidism. CDR3s include the opening cysteine and the closing phenylalanine or tryptophan. Fields, in order: clone size, J gene, V gene, D gene, CDR3 protein, CDR3 DNA. A D gene is named only where the DNA matches it firmly. Clone size is given for some rows only: seen once, a few or many times, or a class if the clone is expanded.

>-|TRBJ1-5|TRBV2|-
CASSELKRTNQPQHF
TGTGCCAGCAGTGAATTGAAAAGAACCAATCAGCCCCAGCATTTT
>many|TRBJ1-3|TRBV15|-
CATSRDIWQNSGNTIYF
TGTGCCACCAGCAGAGATATCTGGCAGAATTCTGGAAACACCATATATTTT
>few|TRBJ2-7|TRBV13|-
CASSAEDGGYEQYF
TGTGCCAGCAGCGCCGAGGACGGGGGCTACGAGCAGTACTTC
>-|TRBJ1-1|TRBV29-1|-
CSLRPMNTEAFF
TGCAGCCTGAGGCCCATGAACACTGAAGCTTTCTTT
>-|TRBJ1-2|TRBV10-2|TRBD1
CASKRGRGYTF
TGCGCCAGCAAGAGGGGGCGGGGCTACACCTTC
>many|TRBJ2-7|TRBV5-1|-
CASSLTAYEQYF
TGCGCCAGCAGCTTGACAGCCTACGAGCAGTACTTC
>-|TRBJ1-1|TRBV20-1|-
CSAREGGRAFF
TGCAGTGCTAGAGAGGGCGGGAGGGCTTTCTTT
>-|TRBJ2-5|TRBV15|TRBD1
CATSRCSGTGWVETQYF
TGTGCCACCAGCCGCTGTTCCGGGACAGGGTGGGTAGAGACCCAGTACTTC
>-|TRBJ2-6|TRBV29-1|-
CSVGSGQANVLTF
TGCAGCGTCGGCTCGGGACAGGCCAACGTCCTGACTTTC
>few|TRBJ2-6|TRBV20-1|TRBD1
CSAVPGTGYSGANVLTF
TGCAGTGCTGTACCCGGGACAGGTTATTCTGGGGCCAACGTCCTGACTTTC
>few|TRBJ2-2|TRBV7-3|TRBD2
CASSLQLAGNTGELFF
TGTGCCAGCAGCTTACAACTAGCGGGGAACACCGGGGAGCTGTTTTTT
>-|TRBJ2-7|TRBV5-1|-
CASSLEAGRNEQYF
TGCGCCAGCAGCTTGGAGGCAGGGAGAAACGAGCAGTACTTC
>many|TRBJ1-1|TRBV7-2|TRBD1
CASSLVMTGRDTEAFF
TGTGCCAGCAGCTTAGTTATGACAGGGAGGGACACTGAAGCTTTCTTT
>many|TRBJ1-5|TRBV10-2|-
CASSESGLRQPQHF
TGCGCCAGCAGTGAGTCAGGGCTCCGGCAGCCCCAGCATTTT
>many|TRBJ2-7|TRBV7-2|TRBD1
CASSKDRGNEQYF
TGTGCCAGCAGCAAAGACAGGGGGAACGAGCAGTACTTC
>-|TRBJ1-2|TRBV7-9|TRBD1
CASSFSGGGYGYTF
TGTGCCAGCAGCTTTTCAGGGGGCGGCTATGGCTACACCTTC
>many|TRBJ1-5|TRBV10-2|-
CATGGGDQPQHF
TGCGCCACCGGGGGGGGGGATCAGCCCCAGCATTTT
>-|TRBJ2-2|TRBV5-8|-
CASSLRGQVTGELFF
TGTGCCAGCAGCTTGCGGGGGCAGGTCACCGGGGAGCTGTTTTTT
>-|TRBJ2-7|TRBV7-3|TRBD1
CASGTGWGREQYF
TGTGCCTCCGGGACAGGCTGGGGTCGCGAGCAGTACTTC
>-|TRBJ2-5|TRBV12-3/TRBV12-4|-
CASKWGNQPQYF
TGTGCCAGCAAATGGGGGAATCAGCCCCAGTACTTC
>-|TRBJ2-2|TRBV5-5|-
CASSSLLEPTLNTGELFF
TGTGCCAGCAGCTCCCTTTTGGAGCCCACGTTGAACACCGGGGAGCTGTTTTTT
>-|TRBJ1-2|TRBV2|TRBD1
CASRGDREGGIYGYTF
TGTGCCAGCAGGGGGGACAGAGAGGGGGGGATCTATGGCTACACCTTC
>many|TRBJ1-4|TRBV29-1|-
CSVEATGQGDEKLFF
TGCAGCGTTGAGGCAACAGGCCAGGGAGATGAAAAACTGTTTTTT
>many|TRBJ2-5|TRBV7-9|-
CASSLAAGIETQYF
TGTGCCAGCAGCTTAGCGGCCGGGATCGAGACCCAGTACTTC
>-|TRBJ1-3|TRBV10-3|-
CASSYTPGTGNTIYF
TGTGCCAGCAGTTACACCCCGGGTACTGGAAACACCATATATTTT
>-|TRBJ2-7|TRBV7-9|-
CASSTLGRGLYEQYF
TGCGCCAGCAGCACCCTTGGGCGGGGCCTCTACGAGCAGTACTTC
>many|TRBJ2-7|TRBV29-1|-
CSVELAESGYEQYF
TGCAGCGTTGAGTTGGCGGAGTCGGGGTACGAGCAGTACTTC
>-|TRBJ1-1|TRBV10-3|-
CAISAAVNTEAFF
TGTGCCATCAGTGCCGCTGTGAACACTGAAGCTTTCTTT